A selection of T cell receptor beta chains follows, all from one sample in a study of Ad26.COV2.S vaccination and SARS-CoV-2 variants. Assay: immunoSEQ multiplex PCR; the TCRdb copy retains only in-frame clones and omits some. The top ten hold around 6.4% of the sample, which has more than 300,000 clones, about 88% seen once. Sample: peripheral blood, taken in a trial of Ad26.COV2.S vaccine versus placebo. Every receptor here comes from a person between 18 and 60 years old who received the Ad26.COV2.S COVID-19 vaccine or a placebo. The CDR3 runs from the conserved cysteine through the conserved F or W. The D gene is left open where the match is weak. Clone size is stated in some rows and not others, as once, few, many or a class when expanded.

>-|-|TRBJ2-7|TRBV28
CASSLIRGSLAYEQYF
TGTGCCAGCAGTTTAATCAGGGGAAGTCTAGCCTACGAGCAGTACTTC
>TRBD1|-|TRBJ1-4|TRBV15
CATSREQGEKLFF
TGTGCCACCAGCAGAGAACAGGGGGAAAAACTGTTTTTT
>TRBD1|-|TRBJ1-2|TRBV6-5
CASRKRQGPNYGYTF
TGTGCCAGCAGGAAACGACAGGGCCCCAACTATGGCTACACCTTC
>TRBD1|-|TRBJ1-2|TRBV5-1
CASSLYSGTARANYGYTF
TGCGCCAGCAGCTTGTACTCCGGGACAGCACGAGCTAACTATGGCTACACCTTC
>TRBD2|-|TRBJ2-1|TRBV3-1/TRBV3-2
CASSQCWTSGTNNEQFF
TGTGCCAGCAGCCAATGTTGGACTAGCGGAACAAACAATGAGCAGTTCTTC
>TRBD1|-|TRBJ2-7|TRBV7-9
CASSIQGRYEQYF
TGTGCCAGCAGCATACAGGGGCGATACGAGCAGTACTTC
>TRBD1|-|TRBJ2-5|TRBV19
CASSRPPGQGTQETQYF
TGTGCCAGTAGTAGGCCCCCGGGACAGGGGACCCAAGAGACCCAGTACTTC
>-|-|TRBJ1-6|TRBV9
CASSVAPGGAVNSPLHF
TGTGCCAGCAGCGTAGCTCCCGGGGGGGCAGTTAATTCACCCCTCCACTTT
>TRBD2|-|TRBJ2-5|TRBV14
CASSPILAGGGETQYF
TGTGCCAGCAGCCCCATACTAGCGGGAGGTGGAGAGACCCAGTACTTC
>-|-|TRBJ2-1|TRBV6-5
CASSPTGVRNEQFF
TGTGCCAGCAGTCCGACAGGAGTACGAAATGAGCAGTTCTTC
>-|-|TRBJ1-5|TRBV6-5
CASSYGQGYQPQHF
TGTGCCAGCAGTTACGGGCAGGGGTATCAGCCCCAGCATTTT
>-|-|TRBJ2-1|TRBV20-1
CSASVGGQGQFF
TGCAGTGCTAGTGTGGGGGGGCAGGGGCAGTTCTTC
>-|few|TRBJ1-1|TRBV19
CASTHRVGVFDTEAFF
TGTGCCAGTACTCACAGGGTGGGCGTTTTTGACACTGAAGCTTTCTTT
>-|-|TRBJ2-3|TRBV19
CASKQGVTDTQYF
TGTGCCAGTAAACAGGGTGTCACAGATACGCAGTATTTT
>TRBD2|-|TRBJ2-1|TRBV5-6
CASSLGLAGGSYNEQFF
TGTGCCAGCAGCTTGGGGCTAGCGGGAGGATCCTACAATGAGCAGTTCTTC
>TRBD1|-|TRBJ1-4|TRBV28
CASSAPRGTVNEKLFF
TGTGCCAGCAGCGCACCTAGGGGGACAGTAAATGAAAAACTGTTTTTT
>-|-|TRBJ2-2|TRBV19
CASSVTQVPGELFF
TGTGCCAGTAGTGTAACACAGGTTCCGGGGGAGCTGTTTTTT
>-|few|TRBJ2-7|TRBV7-9
CASSFSRESPEQYF
TGTGCCAGCAGCTTCAGCAGGGAATCACCCGAGCAGTACTTC
>TRBD2|-|TRBJ2-7|TRBV5-4
CASSTSPGTTYEQYF
TGTGCCAGCAGCACCTCCCCCGGGACTACTTACGAGCAGTACTTC
>-|-|TRBJ1-2|TRBV14
CASSQDWRVDGYTF
TGTGCCAGCAGCCAAGACTGGAGGGTTGATGGCTACACCTTC
>-|-|TRBJ2-1|TRBV18
CASSPGRNEQFF
TGTGCCAGCTCACCCGGTCGCAATGAGCAGTTCTTC
>-|-|TRBJ2-3|TRBV5-1
CASSLASRGSKGF
TGCGCCAGCAGCTTGGCCTCTCGGGGTTCAAAGGGCTTT
>TRBD2|-|TRBJ2-1|TRBV9
CASSVNRGSSYNEQFF
TGTGCCAGCAGCGTAAATCGCGGGAGCTCCTACAATGAGCAGTTCTTC
>TRBD1|-|TRBJ1-3|TRBV30
CAQYQGVGGNTIYF
TGTGCCCAGTACCAGGGGGTTGGGGGAAACACCATATATTTT
>-|-|TRBJ1-1|TRBV6-6
CASSTVKGPGVTEAFF
TGTGCCAGCAGTACCGTTAAGGGGCCGGGGGTCACTGAAGCTTTCTTT
>TRBD1|-|TRBJ1-5|TRBV7-3
CASSLTGQLNQPQHF
TGTGCCAGCAGCTTAACGGGACAGTTAAATCAGCCCCAGCATTTT
>TRBD2|-|TRBJ2-1|TRBV3-1/TRBV3-2
CASSRTSGRDYNEQFF
TGTGCCAGCAGCCGGACTAGCGGGCGTGACTACAATGAGCAGTTCTTC
>-|-|TRBJ1-3|TRBV30
CASPGSGNTIYF
TGTGCCTCTCCTGGGTCTGGAAACACCATATATTTT